This T cell receptor beta chain was captured in a study of blood T cell repertoires in COVID-19. Germline CDR1 reads SGHAT; CDR2 reads FQDESV (reference sequence). The germline V and J ends were trimmed by 5 bases and 4 bases, with 6 bases remaining between them. The CDR3 contains 11 residues. In the authors' methods: Amplification from reference gene primers served as the basis for estimated nucleated cell counts. Profiled with immunoSEQ multiplex PCR; TCRdb holds only in-frame clones, not every one. V and J calls and clone size are copied from that table; D and trimming were computed from the DNA. The sample has fewer than 200,000 clones, less than 85% seen once. This study enrolled people aged 18 to 89 from around 26 US geographic areas. Participant reports of clinical history set cohort assignment. Symptom resolution, clearance, or two negative PCRs marked the recovered donors of Cohort 3.

Input material: PBMCs or T cells enriched from blood (not recorded which). The rearrangement links TRBV11-1 to TRBJ2-7; D is undetermined. This receptor was identified in a man over 45 who had recovered from COVID-19. The CDR3 reads CASSTYYEQYF. Written as DNA, the CDR3 is TGTGCCAGCAGCACTTATTACGAGCAGTACTTC.